This TCR beta chain was observed in a study of OX40 agonist ivuxolimab in advanced cancers. Broader study findings: CD4+ and CD8+ blood T cells expanded clonally by week 6 at 0.1 to 3.0 mg/kg.

This clone has a handful of counts. Its antigen is undetermined. Researchers took blood at baseline, on cycle 4 day 1, and on cycle 7 day 1. Method: immunoSEQ multiplex PCR; TCRdb's copy keeps in-frame clones and lacks some. This sample has 57,000 or so clones, with 85% found just once. The CDR3 spans 14 residues. Trimming left V 7 bases short and J 2 bases short, with 9 bases between. CDR1 and CDR2 from the germline V gene are MNHNS and SASEGT. The clonotype originates from an adult with an advanced solid tumor such as melanoma, head and neck, liver or kidney cancer. The sequenced sample was CD4+ or CD8+ T cells sorted from blood, obtained in a trial of the OX40 agonist ivuxolimab. V gene TRBV6-1 combines with J gene TRBJ1-6, with TRBD1 as a possible D gene (5 bases). CDR3 sequence (DNA): TGTGCCAGCACTGCGGGACCCTATAATTCACCCCTCCACTTT. Translated, it gives CASTAGPYNSPLHF.